The 15 T cell receptor beta chains below all came from one sample that was sequenced in a study of blood T cell repertoires in COVID-19. Some clones are missing from TCRdb's copy, which holds only in-frame ones; the method was immunoSEQ multiplex PCR. The sample holds under 30,000 clones, approximately 87% seen once. The sequenced material came from peripheral blood. These receptors were collected from a human donor with active COVID-19. The donor label of this sample is uncertain.

The CDR3 DNA sequence: TGTGCCAGCTCACCCCAGGGGGTTTTAAGCGAGCAGTACTTC. It codes for CASSPQGVLSEQYF. The rearrangement joins TRBV18 to TRBJ2-7; 7 bases match TRBD1. The V gene end was trimmed by 3 bases and the J gene end by 6 bases; junction bases not matched to a gene: 8. CDR1 is KGHSH and CDR2 is LQKENI in the germline V gene. CDR3 length equals 14 residues.

This chain joins TRBV11-2 and TRBJ2-3; 12 positions match TRBD2. Per the germline V gene, CDR1 is SGHAT and CDR2 is FQNNGV. This CDR3 has 14 residues. J was trimmed by 4 bases and V by 5 bases; bases with no gene match: 1. CDR3 sequence: CASSLAGGADTQYF. The CDR3 coding sequence is TGTGCCAGCAGCCTAGCGGGGGGGGCAGATACGCAGTATTTT.

Remarks on this clone: The identical CDR3 is also encoded by other nucleotide sequences in the sample. J is TRBJ2-5 and V is TRBV6-5, with TRBD2 identical over 9 bases. Germline loops: CDR1 MNHEY, CDR2 SVGAGI. Unmatched junction bases numbered 3, after V lost 2 bases and J lost 5 bases. There are 14 residues in the CDR3. The CDR3 DNA sequence: TGTGCCAGCAGTTACGCGGGGGGGCAGGAGACCCAGTACTTC. It specifies CASSYAGGQETQYF.

The V and J genes are TRBV18 and TRBJ1-1; tentative D call: TRBD1 (6 bases). V lost 6 bases, J lost 1 base, and 12 bases lay in between. CDR1 KGHSH and CDR2 LQKENI come from the germline V gene. This CDR3 has 14 amino acids. CDR3: CASSQQGSNTEAFF. For the CDR3, the DNA is TGTGCCAGCTCTCAACAGGGATCGAACACTGAAGCTTTCTTT.

The rearrangement joins TRBV5-1 to TRBJ2-7; a possible D gene is TRBD2 (6 bases). Germline V gene data show CDR1 as SGHRS and CDR2 as YFSETQ. Trimming removed 5 bases at V and 2 bases at J, with 14 bases between. CDR3 length: 14 residues. CDR3 coding DNA: TGCGCCAGCAGGCGGGAATCCTCCACCTACGAGCAGTACTTC. Protein: CASRRESSTYEQYF.

About this clone itself: The junction and the germline gene differ at one end; a read error may be behind it. The V call is TRBV28, the J call TRBJ2-7, with D possibly matching TRBD1 (5 bases). Germline CDR1 reads MDHEN; CDR2 reads SYDVKM. CDR3 length: 11 residues. CDR3 sequence reads: CASSLGAAPSF. The CDR3 DNA sequence: TGTGCCAGCAGTTTAGGGGCTGCTCCAAGCTTC.

This chain uses TRBV9 with TRBJ2-1, with TRBD2 as a possible D gene (6 bases). The CDR3 is 13 amino acids. Trimming removed 4 bases from V and 15 bases from J, with 20 bases in between. Germline CDR1 and CDR2: SGDLS and YYNGEE. This chain's CDR3 is CASSPMMGRPGFF. The CDR3 coding sequence is TGTGCCAGCAGCCCGATGATGGGGAGGCCCGGGTTCTTC.

This chain uses TRBV7-8 with TRBJ2-5; the match to TRBD2 covers 10 bases. Germline values: CDR1 SGHVS, CDR2 FQNEAQ. The CDR3 totals 20 residues. Trimming removed 4 bases from V and 0 bases from J; junction bases left unmatched: 17. CDR3 residues: CASSSPGPSQTSGYQETQYF. The CDR3 coding sequence is TGTGCCAGCAGCTCCCCCGGGCCAAGTCAGACTAGCGGGTACCAAGAGACCCAGTACTTC.

The chain employs TRBV6-6 and TRBJ2-2; 8 nucleotides agree with TRBD2. The length of the CDR3 is 15 residues. CDR1 is MNHNY, CDR2 SVGAGI, per germline (reference sequence). Losses at the gene ends were 2 bases for V and 7 bases for J; bases not matched to a gene: 6. CDR3 bases: TGTGCCAGCAGTTACGTAGCGGGATACGTCGGGGAGCTGTTTTTT. Residues: CASSYVAGYVGELFF.

The genes are TRBV3-1 (or the pseudogene TRBV3-2) and TRBJ2-7, with 11 positions matching TRBD2. V lost 2 bases and J lost 6; bases outside the gene matches: 6. Per germline, CDR1 LGHDT and CDR2 YNNKEL (reference sequence). CDR3 length equals 15 residues. The CDR3 bases are TGTGCCAGCAGCCAAATAGCGGGGGGGCAGTCCGAGCAGTACTTC. The encoded protein is CASSQIAGGQSEQYF.

J is TRBJ1-2 and V is TRBV6-5; 8 bases align to TRBD1. CDR3 length: 15 amino acids. Germline V gives CDR1 MNHEY, CDR2 SVGAGI. The J segment lost 5 bases and the V segment lost 6 bases, leaving 11 bases of the junction unmatched. CDR3: CASRHRDRTYYGYTF. CDR3 sequence (DNA): TGTGCCAGCAGGCACCGGGACAGGACTTATTATGGCTACACCTTC.

The gene calls are TRBV10-3 and TRBJ2-1, with 8 bases fitting TRBD2. The length of the CDR3 is 17 residues. CDR1 is ENHRY and CDR2 is SYGVKD in the germline V gene. With 0 bases clipped from V and 2 bases from J, the junction kept 6 bases outside the gene matches. The CDR3 is CAISESGGTRPYNEQFF. The CDR3, as DNA: TGTGCCATCAGTGAGTCTGGGGGGACTAGACCCTACAATGAGCAGTTCTTC.

The rearrangement joins TRBV29-1 to TRBJ2-3; a weak D match, TRBD1 (5 bases). The V gene's germline CDR1 is SQVTM and CDR2 ANQGSEA. The germline V and J ends were trimmed by 4 bases and 15 bases, with 17 bases remaining between them. CDR3 length equals 11 residues. The CDR3 DNA reads as TGCAGCGTTGCGCGATCAGGGTGGAATTATTTT. Translation: CSVARSGWNYF.

This chain links TRBV2 with TRBJ1-4, with D tentatively TRBD1 (6 bases). Germline assignment: CDR1 SNHLY and CDR2 FYNNEI. The V gene lost 8 bases and the J gene lost 7 bases, with 14 bases spanning the gap. The CDR3 sequence is 13 residues long. CDR3 in amino acids: CASGGADLEKLFF. The CDR3 nucleotides are TGTGCCAGCGGGGGGGCCGACCTTGAAAAACTGTTTTTT.

The rearrangement uses TRBV9 and TRBJ2-3, with TRBD2 matching 9 bases. Germline V gives CDR1 SGDLS, CDR2 YYNGEE. The CDR3 length is 18 residues. Unmatched junction bases numbered 8, after V lost 0 bases and J lost 0 bases. The CDR3 sequence is CASSVGGSGGLSTDTQYF. The CDR3 DNA reads as TGTGCCAGCAGCGTAGGTGGTAGCGGGGGACTAAGCACAGATACGCAGTATTTT. The variable domain in full, with the rest retrieved from reference TRBV9 and TRBJ2-3, is DSGVTQTPKHLITATGQRVTLRCSPRSGDLSVYWYQQSLDQGLQFLIQYYNGEERAKGNILERFSAQQFPDLHSELNLSSLELGDSALYFCASSVGGSGGLSTDTQYFGPGTRLTVL.